The present entry profiles one TCR beta chain with its context. Its antigen is not identified. This record comes from a study of identical twins. Regarding the study as a whole: Models underestimated TCR alpha sharing (out-of-frame) in monozygotic twins.

It was template switching that added a universal primer site, and there were unique molecular identifiers on the cDNA. MiXCR, applied by TCRdb to the 5' RACE reads, yields one record per CDR3 protein. Here the sample spans approximately 300,000 distinct CDR3 sequences, 8.5% to 9.5% being singletons. This CDR3 spans 15 amino acids. V lost 0 bases and J 3 bases, leaving 10 bases between the germline ends. The germline gives CDR1 SGDLS, CDR2 YYNGEE. This same sample was also taken into another study, of yellow fever vaccine responses in identical twins.

The chain recombines TRBV9 with TRBJ1-5, with D possibly matching TRBD1 (5 bases). Material for sequencing was CD8+ T cells sorted from blood. This TCR derives from a woman younger than 35 in good health. In DNA, the CDR3 is TGTGCCAGCAGCGTAGGTGGACAACCCAATCAGCCCCAGCATTTT. It specifies CASSVGGQPNQPQHF.